The 14 T cell receptor beta chains listed next were all sequenced from one sample in a study of blood T cell repertoires in COVID-19. Using immunoSEQ multiplex PCR, the repertoire was profiled, and TCRdb retains in-frame clones only, with some absent. Of under 100,000 clones listed, 70% to 90% are singletons. Sample: peripheral blood. These receptors were obtained from a man in his fifties or sixties with active COVID-19.

The V gene is TRBV6-4, the J gene TRBJ2-6; D gene unclear. The CDR3 length is 14 residues. V was shortened by 2 bases and J by 4 bases, with 6 bases between the two germline ends. Germline lookup yields CDR1 MRHNA and CDR2 SNTAGT. The CDR3 loop is CASSDHSGANVLTF. The CDR3 nucleotides are TGTGCCAGCAGTGACCATTCCGGGGCCAACGTCCTGACTTTC.

The chain links TRBV9 to TRBJ2-1; D might be TRBD2 (6 bases). CDR1 and CDR2 from the germline V gene are SGDLS and YYNGEE. The CDR3 runs to 13 residues. Deletions cut 0 bases from V and 12 bases from J, with 13 bases between. CDR3 bases: TGTGCCAGCAGCGTAGCTCTAGCGAGGGCGCAGTTCTTC. Translated: CASSVALARAQFF.

The chain combines TRBV10-1 with TRBJ1-2, with 7 bases aligning to TRBD1. Losses at the gene ends were 0 bases for V and 7 bases for J; bases not matched to a gene: 8. The CDR3 covers 15 residues. Germline-derived CDR1 and CDR2 are WNHNN and SYGVQD (reference sequence). The CDR3 sequence: CASSESSTGFGGYTF. The CDR3 DNA follows: TGCGCCAGCAGTGAGTCGTCGACAGGGTTCGGTGGCTACACCTTC.

The chain is built from TRBV6-5 and TRBJ1-5, with D unresolved. The CDR3 is 13 residues long. The V gene lost 5 bases and the J gene lost 3 bases, with 8 bases spanning the gap. Germline assignment: CDR1 MNHEY and CDR2 SVGAGI. This CDR3 reads CASSNGNNQPQHF. CDR3 nucleotides: TGTGCCAGCAGTAACGGGAACAATCAGCCCCAGCATTTT.

Written as DNA, the CDR3 is TGTGCCAGCAGCCGGGAGGACAGGCGCCTTACCTACGAGCAGTACTTC. This translates into CASSREDRRLTYEQYF. J is TRBJ2-7 and V is TRBV3-1 (or the pseudogene TRBV3-2), with a tentative D call TRBD1 (7 bases). The germline V gene encodes CDR1 LGHDT and CDR2 YNNKEL (reference sequence). The CDR3 covers 16 residues. V lost 4 bases and J 2 bases, leaving 18 bases between the germline ends.

The chain is built from TRBV27 and TRBJ2-1; tentatively, D is TRBD2 (5 bases). V was cut by 1 base and J by 0 bases, with 7 bases left in between. CDR3 length: 15 residues. CDR1 is MNHEY and CDR2 is SMNVEV in the germline V gene (reference sequence). For the CDR3, the DNA is TGTGCCAGCAGTTTATTGGGGAGCTCCTACAATGAGCAGTTCTTC. Translated: CASSLLGSSYNEQFF.

This clone was counted once. This chain connects TRBV5-1 to TRBJ1-2; tentative D call: TRBD1 (5 bases). Between the trimmed V and J ends, which lost 4 bases and 0 bases, there was a span of 25 bases. The CDR3 is 19 residues long. Germline-derived CDR1 and CDR2 are SGHRS and YFSETQ. The CDR3 region has the DNA TGCGCCAGCAGCGGGTCGTTCAGGGAGGAACCGAACACTAACTATGGCTACACCTTC. Its translation is CASSGSFREEPNTNYGYTF.

The chain combines TRBV7-8 with TRBJ2-7, with 8 bases fitting TRBD1. The trim removed 0 bases at V and 4 bases at J, leaving 8 bases unmatched. Germline V gives CDR1 SGHVS, CDR2 FQNEAQ. The CDR3 covers 16 residues. The CDR3 region is CASSLAPGTGIYEQYF. Written as DNA, the CDR3 is TGTGCCAGCAGCTTAGCCCCGGGGACAGGAATTTACGAGCAGTACTTC. The variable domain in full, completed from reference TRBV7-8 and TRBJ2-7, reads GAGVSQSPRYKVAKRGQDVALRCDPISGHVSLFWYQQALGQGPEFLTYFQNEAQLDKSGLPSDRFFAERPEGSVSTLKIQRTQQEDSAVYLCASSLAPGTGIYEQYFGPGTRLTVT.

The chain recombines TRBV28 with TRBJ2-7, with no clear D. Germline V gives CDR1 MDHEN, CDR2 SYDVKM. The CDR3 sequence is 12 residues long. The V gene lost 3 bases and the J gene lost 3 bases, with 6 bases spanning the gap. CDR3: CASSFRYYEQYF. The CDR3 DNA sequence: TGTGCCAGCAGTTTCCGGTACTACGAGCAGTACTTC. The full variable domain, rest sourced from reference TRBV28 and TRBJ2-7, is DVKVTQSSRYLVKRTGEKVFLECVQDMDHENMFWYRQDPGLGLRLIYFSYDVKMKEKGDIPEGYSVSREKKERFSLILESASTNQTSMYLCASSFRYYEQYFGPGTRLTVT.

With respect to this clone: One end of the junction fails to match germline, which may point to a read error. The genes are TRBV7-7 and TRBJ1-5, with 12 bases identical to TRBD1. CDR1 and CDR2 (germline): SSHAT, FNYEAQ (reference sequence). This CDR3 region has 17 residues. CDR3 residues: CASSRGLGQGASQPQHF. The CDR3 DNA reads TGTGCTAGCAGCCGGGGGCTGGGACAGGGGGCGAGTCAGCCCCAGCATTTT.

The chain joins TRBV12-5 to TRBJ2-7, with 8 bases matching TRBD2. Germline values: CDR1 LGHNT, CDR2 FRNRAP. V gave up 2 bases and J gave up 4 bases; unmatched junction bases: 4. The CDR3 consists of 14 residues. In DNA, the CDR3 is TGTGCTAGTGGTTTGTCCGGGAGGGGTTACGAGCAGTACTTC. The encoded protein is CASGLSGRGYEQYF.

This clone showed up just once. V usage is TRBV5-4 and J usage is TRBJ1-6; D is perhaps TRBD1 (5 bases). The CDR3 has 14 residues. Trimming removed 10 bases at V and 5 bases at J, with 16 bases between. Germline CDR1 and CDR2: SGHNT and YYREEE (reference sequence). The chain's CDR3 is CAGTGRGDNSPLHF. The CDR3 DNA is TGTGCCGGAACCGGGCGGGGGGATAATTCACCCCTCCACTTT.

CDR3 loop: CSVTGTGQEKLFF. CDR3 DNA: TGCAGCGTGACCGGGACAGGGCAAGAAAAACTGTTTTTT. V usage is TRBV29-1 and J usage is TRBJ1-4; 9 nucleotides align to TRBD1. J lost 8 bases, V lost 6 bases, and 7 bases had no gene match. Germline CDR1 SQVTM, CDR2 ANQGSEA. The CDR3 is 13 residues long. Drawing the rest from reference TRBV29-1 and TRBJ1-4, the complete variable domain is SAVISQKPSRDICQRGTSLTIQCQVDSQVTMMFWYRQQPGQSLTLIATANQGSEATYESGFVIDKFPISRPNLTFSTLTVSNMSPEDSSIYLCSVTGTGQEKLFFGSGTQLSVL.

This sequence joins TRBV11-3 and TRBJ2-2; TRBD2 agrees at 10 bases. CDR3 length: 16 residues. Germline loops: CDR1 SGHNT, CDR2 YENEEA. V lost 5 bases, J lost 3 bases, and 6 bases stayed unmatched. The CDR3 reads CASSLLAGPDTGELFF. In DNA form, the CDR3 reads TGTGCCAGCAGCCTACTAGCGGGACCAGACACCGGGGAGCTGTTTTTT.